A single TCR beta chain is shown here with its context. These data are taken from a study of cytomegalovirus exposure and HLA in healthy donors. The PCR ran on 60 Vbeta and 13 Jbeta primers. Measured with immunoSEQ multiplex PCR; TCRdb has only the in-frame clones, and not every one. This sample carries 200,000 to 250,000 clones, about 77% of them seen once, and the ten largest clones take 1.8%. Germline V gene lookup returns CDR1 GTSNPN and CDR2 SVGIG (reference sequence). Trimming removed 4 bases from V and 1 base from J, with 13 bases in between. The CDR3 spans 15 residues. This clonotype originated in a woman aged 30 to 39 in good health and CMV-seronegative. The rearrangement joins TRBV30 to TRBJ2-2; D might be TRBD2 (5 bases). Source material: PBMCs. DNA of the CDR3: TGTGCCTGGACCATAGCGCGAATGAACACCGGGGAGCTGTTTTTT. It yields the protein CAWTIARMNTGELFF.